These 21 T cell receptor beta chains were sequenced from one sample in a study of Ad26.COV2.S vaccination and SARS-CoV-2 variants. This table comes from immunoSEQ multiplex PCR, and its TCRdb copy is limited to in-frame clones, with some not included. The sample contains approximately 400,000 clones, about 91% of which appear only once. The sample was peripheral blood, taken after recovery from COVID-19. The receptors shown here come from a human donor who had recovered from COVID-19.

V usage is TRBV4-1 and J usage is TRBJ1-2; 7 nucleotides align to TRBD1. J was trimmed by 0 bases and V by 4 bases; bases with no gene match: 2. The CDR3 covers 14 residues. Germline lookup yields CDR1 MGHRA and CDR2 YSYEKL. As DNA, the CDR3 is TGCGCCAGCAGCCCAGGGGGGACTAACTATGGCTACACCTTC. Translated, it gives CASSPGGTNYGYTF.

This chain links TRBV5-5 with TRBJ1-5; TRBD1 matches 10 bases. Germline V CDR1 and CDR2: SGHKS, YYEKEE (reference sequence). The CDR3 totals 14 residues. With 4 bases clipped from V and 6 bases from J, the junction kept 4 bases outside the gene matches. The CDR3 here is CASSLWTGGQPQHF. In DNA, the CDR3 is TGTGCCAGCAGCCTGTGGACAGGGGGTCAGCCCCAGCATTTT. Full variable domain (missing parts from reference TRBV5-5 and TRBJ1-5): DAGVTQSPTHLIKTRGQQVTLRCSPISGHKSVSWYQQVLGQGPQFIFQYYEKEERGRGNFPDRFSARQFPNYSSELNVNALLLGDSALYLCASSLWTGGQPQHFGDGTRLSIL.

This chain's CDR3 is CASSPRTLTYEQYF. The CDR3 nucleotides are TGTGCCAGCAGCCCAAGGACTCTTACCTACGAGCAGTACTTC. The J gene is TRBJ2-7, the V gene TRBV9; D is possibly TRBD2 (5 bases). The CDR3 runs to 14 residues. V was pared by 4 bases and J by 2 bases, with 13 bases between. Germline-derived CDR1 and CDR2 are SGDLS and YYNGEE.

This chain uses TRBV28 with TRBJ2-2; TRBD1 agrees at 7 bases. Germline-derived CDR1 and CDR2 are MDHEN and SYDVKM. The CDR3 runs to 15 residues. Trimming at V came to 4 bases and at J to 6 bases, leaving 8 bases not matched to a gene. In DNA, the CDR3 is TGTGCCAGCAGTTCGACAGGGCTTGGGTCCGGGGAGCTGTTTTTT. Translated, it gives CASSSTGLGSGELFF.

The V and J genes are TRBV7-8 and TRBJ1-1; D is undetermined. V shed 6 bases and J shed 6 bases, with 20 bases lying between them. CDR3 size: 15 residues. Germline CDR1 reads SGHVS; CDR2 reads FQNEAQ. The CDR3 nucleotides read TGTGCCAGCAGGACAAGAGGACGGCGGCCATCTGAAGCTTTCTTT. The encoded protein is CASRTRGRRPSEAFF.

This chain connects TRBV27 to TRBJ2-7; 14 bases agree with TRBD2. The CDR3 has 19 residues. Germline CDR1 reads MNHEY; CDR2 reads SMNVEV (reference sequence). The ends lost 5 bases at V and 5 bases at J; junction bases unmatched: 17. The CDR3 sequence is CASSTDRLAGGGFGDEQYF. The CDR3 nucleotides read TGTGCCAGCAGTACCGACAGACTAGCGGGGGGGGGCTTCGGTGACGAGCAGTACTTC.

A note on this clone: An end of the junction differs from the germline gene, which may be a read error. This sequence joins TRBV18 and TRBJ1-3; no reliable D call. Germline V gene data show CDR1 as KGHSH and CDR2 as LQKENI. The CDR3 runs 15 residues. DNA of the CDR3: TGTGCCAGCTCACCGAGTGGAAGGGCTGGGAACACCATATATTTT. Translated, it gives CASSPSGRAGNTIYF.

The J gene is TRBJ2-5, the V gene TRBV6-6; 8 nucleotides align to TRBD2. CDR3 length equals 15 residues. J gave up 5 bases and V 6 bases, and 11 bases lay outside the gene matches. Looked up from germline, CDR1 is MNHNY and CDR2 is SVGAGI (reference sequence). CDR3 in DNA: TGTGCCAGCAGGGAAACCGGGACTAGTGCGGAGACCCAGTACTTC. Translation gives CASRETGTSAETQYF.

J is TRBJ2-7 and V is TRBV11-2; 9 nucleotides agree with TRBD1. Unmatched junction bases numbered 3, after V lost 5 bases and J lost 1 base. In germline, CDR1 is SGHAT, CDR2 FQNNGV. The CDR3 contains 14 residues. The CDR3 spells CASSRTGASYEQYF. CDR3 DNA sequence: TGTGCCAGCAGCCGGACAGGGGCGTCCTACGAGCAGTACTTC.

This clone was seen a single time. As DNA, the CDR3 is TGTGCCAGCAGCCCCGCCCAGACCCAGTACTTC. Translated: CASSPAQTQYF. The chain joins TRBV6-6 to TRBJ2-5; D unclear. V lost 6 bases, J lost 6 bases, and 8 bases lay in between. Germline lookup yields CDR1 MNHNY and CDR2 SVGAGI (reference sequence). The CDR3 spans 11 residues.

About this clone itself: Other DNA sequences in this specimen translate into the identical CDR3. CDR3 sequence: CASSPGMNTEAFF. The CDR3 region has the DNA TGTGCCAGCTCACCAGGGATGAACACTGAAGCTTTCTTT. J is TRBJ1-1 and V is TRBV18; D is ambiguous. CDR3 length: 13 residues. V dropped 2 bases and J dropped 0 bases, with 4 bases sitting between them. Germline-derived CDR1 and CDR2 are KGHSH and LQKENI.

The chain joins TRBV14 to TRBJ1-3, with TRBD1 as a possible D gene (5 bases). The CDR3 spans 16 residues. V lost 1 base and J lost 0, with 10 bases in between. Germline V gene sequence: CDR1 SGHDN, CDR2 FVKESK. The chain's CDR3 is CASSQVHGGSGNTIYF. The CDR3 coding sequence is TGTGCCAGCAGCCAAGTACACGGGGGCTCTGGAAACACCATATATTTT.

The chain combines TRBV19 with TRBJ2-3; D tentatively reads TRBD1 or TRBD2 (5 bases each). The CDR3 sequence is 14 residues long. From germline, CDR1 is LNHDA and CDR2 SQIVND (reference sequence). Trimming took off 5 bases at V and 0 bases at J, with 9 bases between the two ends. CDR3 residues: CASSPGPSTDTQYF. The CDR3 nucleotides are TGTGCCAGTAGTCCGGGACCGAGCACAGATACGCAGTATTTT.

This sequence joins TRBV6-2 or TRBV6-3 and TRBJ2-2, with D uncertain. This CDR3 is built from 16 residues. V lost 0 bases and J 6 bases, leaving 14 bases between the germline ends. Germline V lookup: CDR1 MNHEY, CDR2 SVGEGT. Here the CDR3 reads CASSYSVSQVSGELFF. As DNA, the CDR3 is TGTGCCAGCAGTTACTCGGTTTCTCAGGTATCCGGGGAGCTGTTTTTT.

CDR3 protein: CASSRTGLNTEAFF. In DNA form, the CDR3 reads TGTGCCAGCAGCAGAACAGGGCTGAACACTGAAGCTTTCTTT. V and J are TRBV5-6 and TRBJ1-1, with a possible D match to TRBD1 (6 bases). Germline CDR1 is SGHDT and CDR2 is YYEEEE. This CDR3 comprises 14 residues. V lost 4 bases and J 0 bases, leaving 10 bases between the germline ends. The full variable domain, completed using reference TRBV5-6 and TRBJ1-1, is DAGVTQSPTHLIKTRGQQVTLRCSPKSGHDTVSWYQQALGQGPQFIFQYYEEEERQRGNFPDRFSGHQFPNYSSELNVNALLLGDSALYLCASSRTGLNTEAFFGQGTRLTVV.

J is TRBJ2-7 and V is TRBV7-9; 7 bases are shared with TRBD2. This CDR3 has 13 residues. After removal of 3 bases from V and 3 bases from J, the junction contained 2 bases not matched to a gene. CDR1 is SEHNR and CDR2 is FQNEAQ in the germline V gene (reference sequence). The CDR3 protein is CASSLRGFYEQYF. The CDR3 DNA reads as TGTGCCAGCAGCTTGCGGGGGTTCTACGAGCAGTACTTC.

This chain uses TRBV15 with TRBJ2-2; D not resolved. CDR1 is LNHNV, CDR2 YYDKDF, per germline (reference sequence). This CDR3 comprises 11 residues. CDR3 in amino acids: CAIGRTGELFF. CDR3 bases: TGTGCTATAGGTCGAACCGGGGAGCTGTTTTTT.

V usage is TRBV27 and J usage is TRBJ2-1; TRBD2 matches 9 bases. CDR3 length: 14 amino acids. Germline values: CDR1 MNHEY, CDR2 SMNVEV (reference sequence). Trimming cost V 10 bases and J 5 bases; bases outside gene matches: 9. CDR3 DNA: TGTGCCACCCTCCGAATAGCGGGGGACAATGAGCAGTTCTTC. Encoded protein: CATLRIAGDNEQFF.

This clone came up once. The DNA of the CDR3 is TGCGCCAGCAGCTTGTCAGGTACCTCCTACAATGAGCAGTTCTTC. Translated: CASSLSGTSYNEQFF. This chain joins TRBV5-1 and TRBJ2-1; D not certain. Germline CDR1 SGHRS, CDR2 YFSETQ. V lost 1 base to trimming and J lost 0 bases, with 8 bases between them. The CDR3 spans 15 residues.

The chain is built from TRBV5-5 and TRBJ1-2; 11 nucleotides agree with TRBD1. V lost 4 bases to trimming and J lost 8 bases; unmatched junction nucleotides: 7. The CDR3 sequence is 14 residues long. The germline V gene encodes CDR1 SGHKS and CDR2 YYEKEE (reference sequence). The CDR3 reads CASSPGQGVQGYTF. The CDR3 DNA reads TGTGCCAGCAGCCCGGGACAGGGGGTGCAAGGCTACACCTTC.

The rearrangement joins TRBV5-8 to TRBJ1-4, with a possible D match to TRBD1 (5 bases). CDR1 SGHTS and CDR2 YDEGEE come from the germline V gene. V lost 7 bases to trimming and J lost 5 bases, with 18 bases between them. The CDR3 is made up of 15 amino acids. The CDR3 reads CASGQGQTINEKLFF. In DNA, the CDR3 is TGTGCCAGCGGGCAGGGCCAAACTATAAATGAAAAACTGTTTTTT.